This T cell receptor (beta chain) was found in a study of cytomegalovirus exposure and HLA in healthy donors (dated by TCRdb to about 2017). Regarding the study in general: An earlier analysis of roughly 500 of the donors reported 250 to 300 Gb of sequence data and some 120 million unique TCR beta sequences from 150 million to 200 million T cells. Approximately 310 gigabases of sequencing data and approximately 91 million unique TCR sequences made up an early release that covered about 640 HLA-typed donors. Among the roughly 370 genotyped donors, around 81% belonged to the genetic ancestry cluster associated with self-reported Caucasian donors. The aim of the study was to test whether cataloging public T cell receptors could identify signatures of past pathogen exposure. The study profiled the T cell repertoires of under 850 subjects by immunosequencing and related them to cytomegalovirus serostatus. Along with the approximately 700-subject first cohort, a separate validation cohort of some 130 different subjects was used. To predict cytomegalovirus infection status, the study combined high-throughput TCR immunosequencing, statistical association of individual TCRs with disease status, and machine learning. A later analysis re-analyzed previously published TCR beta repertoires from approximately 670 donors and added high-resolution HLA genotyping to study TCR occurrence patterns. The later analysis used no new phenotypic data to find candidate immune exposures, relying instead on TCR beta sequences and their occurrence across donors. In an earlier analysis of over 550 of the donors, high-throughput TCR beta sequencing was used to judge whether each TCR beta V gene segment behaved as functional or pseudogenic. Donor age, sex, ethnicity and CMV serostatus were compiled alongside the repertoire data. A later genetic analysis took genome-wide SNP genotypes for about 55% of the 666 donors and used that subset as a discovery cohort. Every discovery cohort repertoire had been produced on one sequencing platform. HLA typing covered class I and class II loci at four-digit resolution. Typing coverage varied by locus: roughly 629-640 donors for A, B, C, DRB1 and DQB1; roughly 500 for DQA1; 600 to 610 for DPA1; approximately 470 for DPB1. Five DR-DQ haplotypes were handled as single units for association and clustering, since linkage in the cohort was strong. On average, 235,054 unique TCR beta nucleotide sequences were sequenced per donor among 398 genotyped donors of the cohort, with roughly 20% of those sequences being non-productive. Results and caveats for the whole study, not just this receptor: Linkage disequilibrium might explain the correlated functional status among segregating V segments, but an unknown experimental factor could not be excluded. Most TCR sequences were seen in very few donors, while some public TCRs were found in many individuals. A later analysis found that HLA-associated TCR beta chains were more clonally expanded and had lower generation probabilities than equally common non-associated chains. Several of the top co-occurrence clusters appeared to be linked to parvovirus B19, influenza, CMV and Epstein-Barr virus, according to a later analysis. For the cohort, immune exposure information was limited to CMV serostatus. A few of the identified cytomegalovirus-associated TCR beta chains were confirmed in vitro to be specific for cytomegalovirus antigens. Because the 87-base-pair reads could not distinguish some IMGT-functional V segments, including TRBV6-2 and TRBV6-3, those segments were excluded. A cluster of highly shared sequence variants was judged likely to represent a technical artifact of the sequencing pipeline. The cohort was sequenced for TCR beta chains only, and without alpha or paired-chain data the features that could be detected were limited. A further reported finding was that TCR beta sequences accurately predicted the HLA-A and HLA-B alleles for most subjects in the first cohort. The earlier analysis of almost 600 of the donors excluded seventeen rarely observed V segments, including chromosome 9 orphons, because counts were too low. In both the original and validation cohorts, the classifier was reported to diagnose cytomegalovirus status with high specificity and sensitivity. Assigning TCR associations to individual alleles was difficult when HLA alleles, especially DR and DQ, strongly co-occurred. A later analysis found that most CMV-associated TCR beta chains appeared HLA-restricted, with HLA associations seemingly driven largely by CMV exposure. V-gene and J-gene trimming of TCR beta chains was associated with a missense DCLRE1C variant in a later genetic analysis, and the association was replicated in an independent cohort. In an earlier analysis of some 640 of the donors, most TCR beta V segments were observed in productive rearrangements about 87% or about 30% of the time, broadly matching IMGT annotations. Because HLA typing was unavailable for some donors at each locus, only the typed subset was used in association tests. According to a later genetic analysis, donors in an Asian-associated ancestry cluster had fewer N-insertions in productive TCRs than the approximately 650-donor mean. Presence/absence analyses assumed roughly uniform sequencing depth across donors, an assumption that may not hold. In the study, some 180 TCR beta chains were listed as associated with cytomegalovirus. The authors suggested that the approach could potentially be generalized to other disease states and immunological phenotypes. In a later analysis, 16,951 TCR beta sequences were associated with specific HLA alleles at a false discovery rate of 0.05. In a later analysis, the rate of TCR association differed among HLA loci, with DRB1 alleles having the most associated TCRs and HLA-C alleles having the fewest.

Concerning this clone: Its antigen is currently not known. Base qualities are missing; no much larger clone stands one base away.

The library was generated by the immunoSEQ multiplex PCR assay. For the multiplex PCR, a mixture combining 60 forward primers for TCR Vbeta segments and 13 reverse primers for TCR Jbeta segments was used. The CDR3 region of rearranged TCR beta genes was amplified from genomic DNA by a multiplex PCR assay. The amplified TCR beta libraries were sequenced on the Illumina HiSeq System as 87-base-pair reads. In the authors' own workflow: A later analysis counted approximately 84 million unique TCR beta chains across the approximately 700 repertoires, and approximately 11 million of these chains were shared by at least two donors. To remove PCR and sequencing errors, raw reads were error-corrected and collapsed into unique sequences using a nearest-neighbor algorithm that merged closely related sequences. V, D and J gene segments were assigned by aligning CDR3 sequences to IMGT reference sequences. For a sequence to be retained, a match of at least six nucleotides to both a V gene segment and a J gene segment was required. A rearrangement was called productive if the CDR3 had no stop codons and remained in frame with V and J, and every other rearrangement was called non-productive. Following IMGT convention, CDR3 was defined as the stretch from the second conserved V-encoded cysteine up to the conserved J-encoded phenylalanine. In an earlier analysis of approximately 590 of the donors, sequences lacking an unambiguous match to a single V gene segment were excluded. An earlier analysis of several hundred of the donors called V segments functional above 56.7% productive rearrangements and segregating when the between-donor standard deviation exceeded 5%. A statistical classification framework was developed to diagnose cytomegalovirus status using the catalog of TCR beta chain sequences. V and J gene assignment, in a later analysis, came from comparing TCR nucleotide sequences with IMGT/GENE-DB human TR gene sequences. In a later analysis, CDR3 sequences and most-parsimonious VDJ recombination scenarios were assigned using the TCRdist pipeline. A later analysis defined each TCR beta chain by its CDR3 amino acid sequence plus V-gene family, and excluded reads lacking a unique V-gene family. A later analysis removed several hundred highly shared, low-generation-probability nucleotide sequences to deal with suspected cross-contamination and a sequencing artifact. For each public chain, a later analysis derived a clonal expansion index from normalized ranks of inferred template counts within each repertoire. In a later analysis, generation probabilities were computed with a VDJ recombination model fitted to out-of-frame rearrangements, and the resulting probabilities were checked against IGoR. Hypergeometric tests were used in a later analysis to score TCR-TCR, TCR-HLA and TCR-CMV co-occurrence, with a repertoire-size bias correction applied to the TCR pairs. A later analysis estimated false discovery rates by permuting HLA or CMV assignments 20 times. A later analysis grouped co-occurring TCRs with DBSCAN, adding TCRdist sequence similarity when clustering within HLA-allele-positive subsets. For co-occurrence clustering, repertoires with fewer than 30,000 or more than 120,000 public chains were excluded, along with about five repertoires with anomalous nucleotide sharing. Imported from immuneACCESS, the table was reduced by TCRdb to in-frame sequences with V and J called. These copies leave out some clones; in studies compared against another copy, an unresolved V gene accounts for under half, and the cause of the remainder is not known. The DNA was the basis for D and trimming; V, J and clone size are from that table. The sample data list about 120,000 clones, and about 85% of these were observed just once. The ten most abundant clones make up 4% of the sample.

CDR1 is given as SGHRS and CDR2 as YFSETQ, both from the germline V gene. V drops 1 base and J drops 7 bases, leaving 11 bases in between. The CDR3 has 14 amino acids, counting the end cysteine and phenylalanine. Kept here is only the CDR3 DNA, which spans 42 bases and is read in frame from base 1. The cohort comprised hundreds of healthy bone marrow donors. Cohort members were all nominally healthy when sampled, although unrecorded immune exposures were likely present. The donor was CMV seropositive and was included in the group of almost 300 seropositive cohort members. Every donor gave a peripheral blood sample, and the peripheral blood mononuclear cells from that sample were used for TCR beta sequencing. Genomic DNA extraction from the blood cell samples was performed with the Qiagen DNeasy Blood Extraction Kit.

The sequencing input was PBMCs. Recombination joined TRBV5-1 with TRBJ2-2; TRBD1 is a weak D gene call, 5 bases matching. This clonotype was sampled from a young man in good health and CMV-seropositive. The CDR3 sequence is CASSLPQGGGELFF. The DNA sequence is as follows: TGCGCCAGCAGCTTGCCGCAGGGCGGCGGGGAGCTGTTTTTT. Where the CDR3 stops, the reference TRBV5-1 and TRBJ2-2 genes take over; the full variable domain is KAGVTQTPRYLIKTRGQQVTLSCSPISGHRSVSWYQQTPGQGLQFLFEYFSETQRNKGNFPGRFSGRQFSNSRSEMNVSTLELGDSALYLCASSLPQGGGELFFGEGSRLTVL.